This entry lists 15 T cell receptor beta chains sequenced from one sample in a study of blood T cell repertoires in COVID-19. The method was immunoSEQ multiplex PCR; TCRdb's version includes in-frame clones alone and lacks a portion of them. The sample yields about 200,000 clones, almost 90% seen once. The sample consisted of peripheral blood. Source of these receptors: a man aged 18 to 29 with active or convalescent COVID-19.

CDR3 sequence reads: CASSVGQGSTEAFF. The CDR3 nucleotides are TGTGCCAGCAGCGTAGGACAGGGGAGCACTGAAGCTTTCTTT. The gene calls are TRBV6-5 and TRBJ1-1; 9 nucleotides line up with TRBD1. This CDR3 is built from 14 residues. The trim removed 6 bases at V and 4 bases at J, leaving 6 bases unmatched. Germline-derived CDR1 and CDR2 are MNHEY and SVGAGI.

The chain links TRBV7-8 to TRBJ1-1; 8 bases agree with TRBD1. The germline V gene encodes CDR1 SGHVS and CDR2 FQNEAQ. Trimming took 4 bases from V and 0 from J; bases not matched to a gene: 4. The CDR3 length is 15 residues. The chain's CDR3 is CASSSGTGMNTEAFF. The CDR3 DNA is TGTGCCAGCAGCTCGGGGACAGGCATGAACACTGAAGCTTTCTTT.

The V gene is TRBV6-5, the J gene TRBJ2-7; 8 nucleotides match TRBD1. This CDR3 spans 14 amino acids. V lost 8 bases, J lost 0 bases, and 6 bases stayed unmatched. The germline V gene encodes CDR1 MNHEY and CDR2 SVGAGI. CDR3 residues: CASWTGTGSYEQYF. The CDR3 nucleotides are TGTGCCAGCTGGACCGGGACAGGCTCCTACGAGCAGTACTTC.

The sample holds one count of this clone. The CDR3 is CSGSGTDTQYF. The CDR3 DNA sequence: TGCAGCGGCAGCGGCACAGATACGCAGTATTTT. The rearrangement joins TRBV29-1 to TRBJ2-3; D gene ambiguous. Trimming removed 7 bases at V and 1 base at J, with 6 bases between. Germline values: CDR1 SQVTM, CDR2 ANQGSEA. CDR3 length: 11 residues.

Here the CDR3 DNA reads TGTGCCAGCAGTTTCTCAGACATTCAGTACTTC. Translation gives CASSFSDIQYF. The chain joins TRBV12-3 or TRBV12-4 to TRBJ2-4; D is unclear. The CDR3 runs to 11 residues. Deletions cut 3 bases from V and 8 bases from J, with 5 bases between.

The chain is built from TRBV3-1 (or the pseudogene TRBV3-2) and TRBJ2-5; 8 nucleotides match TRBD2. The germline V gene encodes CDR1 LGHDT and CDR2 YNNKEL (reference sequence). There are 16 residues in the CDR3. The V gene end was trimmed by 1 base and the J gene end by 5 bases; junction bases not matched to a gene: 9. The CDR3 DNA is TGTGCCAGCAGCCAAGTCGTCGGGAGGGGTACCGAGACCCAGTACTTC. Residues: CASSQVVGRGTETQYF.

The chain joins TRBV7-9 to TRBJ2-5; 11 nucleotides match TRBD2. The CDR3 contains 18 residues. J was trimmed by 1 base and V by 4 bases; bases with no gene match: 11. CDR1 SEHNR and CDR2 FQNEAQ come from the germline V gene (reference sequence). As DNA, the CDR3 is TGTGCCAGCAGCTCCGGACTAGCGGGCGGACAAACCCAAGAGACCCAGTACTTC. Translated: CASSSGLAGGQTQETQYF. The complete variable domain, with remaining parts taken from reference TRBV7-9 and TRBJ2-5, reads DTGVSQNPRHKITKRGQNVTFRCDPISEHNRLYWYRQTLGQGPEFLTYFQNEAQLEKSRLLSDRFSAERPKGSFSTLEIQRTEQGDSAMYLCASSSGLAGGQTQETQYFGPGTRLLVL.

This clone was seen just once. The V gene is TRBV19, the J gene TRBJ2-7, with a possible D match to TRBD2 (6 bases). The CDR3 is made up of 13 amino acids. Per the germline V gene, CDR1 is LNHDA and CDR2 is SQIVND (reference sequence). The V and J ends lost 9 bases and 0 bases respectively, with 12 bases between them. The CDR3 bases are TGTGCCAGCCGGGACTCGAGCTCCTACGAGCAGTACTTC. Translating gives CASRDSSSYEQYF.

This chain uses TRBV6-5 with TRBJ2-5; a possible D gene is TRBD2 (6 bases). CDR1 MNHEY and CDR2 SVGAGI come from the germline V gene. V lost 6 bases to trimming and J lost 7 bases, with 18 bases between them. CDR3 length: 14 amino acids. In DNA form, the CDR3 reads TGTGCCAGCAGCCAAGGGACTCCGCCTTGGACCCAGTACTTC. Its protein product is CASSQGTPPWTQYF.

Worth noting for this clone: The same CDR3 also results from other DNA sequences found in this sample. The V call is TRBV2, the J call TRBJ1-5, with D possibly being TRBD1 (5 bases). With 5 bases removed from V and 5 bases from J, the gap between germline ends came to 10 bases. Germline CDR1 and CDR2: SNHLY and FYNNEI. The CDR3 has 13 residues. The CDR3 protein is CASSQGLDQPQHF. CDR3 DNA sequence: TGTGCCAGCAGTCAGGGTTTGGATCAGCCCCAGCATTTT.

J is TRBJ2-1 and V is TRBV5-8, with 8 nucleotides matching TRBD1. This CDR3 spans 15 amino acids. V lost 3 bases and J lost 2; bases outside the gene matches: 4. Germline CDR1 SGHTS, CDR2 YDEGEE. The CDR3 DNA reads TGTGCCAGCAGCTCGGACAGGGACCCCTACAATGAGCAGTTCTTC. Translated, it gives CASSSDRDPYNEQFF.

This chain uses TRBV28 with TRBJ1-4, with a weak D call TRBD1 (5 bases). Germline V gene sequence: CDR1 MDHEN, CDR2 SYDVKM. The CDR3 has 15 amino acids. V shed 4 bases and J shed 4 bases, with 13 bases lying between them. CDR3 DNA sequence: TGTGCCAGCAGTTCACCAGGGCCTATTAATGAAAAACTGTTTTTT. Protein sequence: CASSSPGPINEKLFF. Variable domain in full (rest from reference TRBV28 and TRBJ1-4): DVKVTQSSRYLVKRTGEKVFLECVQDMDHENMFWYRQDPGLGLRLIYFSYDVKMKEKGDIPEGYSVSREKKERFSLILESASTNQTSMYLCASSSPGPINEKLFFGSGTQLSVL.

This rearrangement joins TRBV2 to TRBJ2-1; D uncertain. CDR1 and CDR2 from the germline V gene are SNHLY and FYNNEI. The V end lost 5 bases, the J end lost 2 bases, and 7 bases lay between the germline ends. The CDR3 spans 13 residues. CDR3 amino acids: CASSRQAYNEQFF. For the CDR3, the DNA is TGTGCCAGCAGTAGACAAGCCTACAATGAGCAGTTCTTC.

V and J are TRBV10-3 and TRBJ2-1; 10 bases are a match to TRBD2. The CDR3 is 15 residues long. Germline CDR1 and CDR2: ENHRY and SYGVKD. V shed 3 bases, J shed 9 bases, and the junction held 8 bases outside the gene matches. The CDR3 DNA sequence: TGTGCCATCAGTGATCCCCCTAGCGGGAGAACTGAGCAGTTCTTC. Protein: CAISDPPSGRTEQFF.

V usage is TRBV5-4 and J usage is TRBJ1-1; 10 bases are shared with TRBD1. After removal of 4 bases from V and 4 bases from J, the junction contained 4 bases not matched to a gene. The germline V gene has CDR1 SGHNT and CDR2 YYREEE (reference sequence). The CDR3 totals 14 residues. CDR3 in DNA: TGTGCCAGCAGCATCGGACAGGGGGGCACTGAAGCTTTCTTT. Translated: CASSIGQGGTEAFF.